This paragraph reports one T cell receptor (beta chain). The sample originates from a study of blood T cell repertoires in COVID-19. About the research overall: COVID-19 samples, acute and convalescent, were from the United States, Italy and Spain. The analysed material was cDNA or gDNA that came from T cells, B-cell-depleted T cells, or PBMCs.

J gave up 4 bases and V 0 bases, and 6 bases lay outside the gene matches. The germline V gene encodes CDR1 LGHNA and CDR2 YSLEER. The CDR3 spans 16 residues. The Seattle site enrolled patients during active infection and followed them longitudinally. Per the original methods: Amplified reference gene primers provided the basis for estimating nucleated cell counts. Profiled with immunoSEQ multiplex PCR; TCRdb holds only in-frame clones, not every one. That table supplies the V and J calls and clone size; D and trimming were determined from the DNA. In the table there are about 75,000 clones, approximately 86% of which are singletons.

This clonotype was obtained from a man at least 80 years old with COVID-19, enrolled during active disease. The genes are TRBV4-3 and TRBJ2-1, with TRBD2 identical over 7 bases. Material: peripheral blood. Here the CDR3 DNA reads TGCGCCAGCAGCCAAGATGACCGGACTAGTTACAATGAGCAGTTCTTC. This sequence encodes CASSQDDRTSYNEQFF.